This T cell receptor beta chain was documented in a study of post-analysis software for immune sequencing data. Overall study context: Disease trajectories encompassed relapsing-remitting, secondary progressive and progressive-relapsing multiple sclerosis. Points from the study as a whole: Included in a set of roughly five TRBV segments more frequent in patients than controls were TRBV5-6, TRBV5-1 and TRBV20-1. F measure clustering grouped samples strongly by preparation batch.

Turning to this clonotype: Its antigen is unidentified.

Germline lookup yields CDR1 LGHDT and CDR2 YNNKEL (reference sequence). V lost 6 bases and J lost 6; bases outside the gene matches: 4. This CDR3 has 13 residues. Unique molecular identifiers were carried by the TCR beta cDNA libraries. Each sample of roughly 0.9 to 11 million input T cells yielded roughly 500,000 cDNA molecules, so each molecule approximated one T cell. TCRdb passed the PCR reads through MiXCR, listing each CDR3 protein once. The data hold approximately 690,000 distinct CDR3 sequences, with 55% to 70% observed a single time. The source of this sequence is a girl between 2 and 10 years old with multiple sclerosis. Material: blood. V is TRBV3-1 and J is TRBJ1-2; 10 nucleotides align to TRBD1. CDR3 in DNA: TGTGCCAGCAGACGGGACAGGGGTCATGGCTACACCTTC. Translation gives CASRRDRGHGYTF.